These 8 T cell receptor beta chains came from one sample sequenced in a study of CD8 T cells in Susac syndrome. It was with random hexamers that roughly 0.5 to 1 ug RNA was reverse transcribed. TCRdb re-derived calls from the immunoSEQ multiplex PCR reads in MiXCR, one entry per CDR3 protein. The sample records 250,000 to 300,000 distinct CDR3 sequences, approximately 85% being singletons. Sample: CD8+ T cells from PBMCs. The origin of the receptors is a human donor with multiple sclerosis.

The chain carries TRBV4-1 and TRBJ1-5, with D unresolved. The V gene's germline CDR1 is MGHRA and CDR2 YSYEKL. The CDR3 sequence is 16 residues long. Between the trimmed V and J ends, which lost 1 base and 7 bases, there was a span of 17 bases. The CDR3 coding sequence is TGCGCCAGCAGCCAAGTCGGAGGGTCAGGAGGCCAGCCCCAGCATTTT. It encodes CASSQVGGSGGQPQHF.

This clonotype showed up just a few times. V gene TRBV5-4 combines with J gene TRBJ1-2, with D unclear. V gave up 0 bases and J gave up 7 bases, with 10 bases separating them. The CDR3 is 13 amino acids. The germline V gene encodes CDR1 SGHNT and CDR2 YYREEE (reference sequence). CDR3 nucleotide sequence: TGTGCCAGCAGCTTGGGCCAGCCCGGTGGCTACACCTTC. It encodes CASSLGQPGGYTF.

The chain joins TRBV3-1 to TRBJ2-7, with 7 positions matching TRBD1. This CDR3 contains 15 residues. Germline V gene sequence: CDR1 LGHDT, CDR2 YNNKEL (reference sequence). With 0 bases clipped from V and 4 bases from J, the junction kept 6 bases outside the gene matches. CDR3 sequence: CASSQERTGLYEQYF. CDR3 nucleotides: TGTGCCAGCAGCCAAGAGCGGACAGGTCTTTACGAGCAGTACTTC.

This clonotype occurred a few times. This sequence joins TRBV6-1 and TRBJ2-7; tentative D call: TRBD2 (6 bases). With 3 bases removed from V and 3 bases from J, the gap between germline ends came to 12 bases. Germline values: CDR1 MNHNS, CDR2 SASEGT. CDR3 size: 14 residues. The CDR3 sequence: CASSDGGLGYEQYF. The CDR3 region has the DNA TGTGCCAGCAGTGACGGAGGGTTGGGCTACGAGCAGTACTTC.

The chain uses TRBV19 and TRBJ1-5; no clear D. This CDR3 has 14 residues. Trimming pared 2 bases from V and 3 bases from J, leaving 8 bases between. The germline V gene encodes CDR1 LNHDA and CDR2 SQIVND (reference sequence). CDR3 sequence (DNA): TGTGCCAGTAGTATATCAGGCTACAATCAGCCCCAGCATTTT. As protein: CASSISGYNQPQHF.

This clonotype has more than one count but fewer than ten. The chain couples TRBV4-1 to TRBJ1-5; tentatively, D is TRBD1 (5 bases). Germline CDR1 is MGHRA and CDR2 is YSYEKL. The CDR3 contains 15 residues. The V gene lost 3 bases and the J gene lost 0 bases, with 9 bases spanning the gap. CDR3 amino acids: CASSHEGDSNQPQHF. The CDR3 nucleotides read TGCGCCAGCAGCCACGAAGGGGATAGCAATCAGCCCCAGCATTTT.

This chain connects TRBV7-2 to TRBJ2-7, with unresolved D. CDR1 and CDR2 (germline): SGHTA, FQGNSA. V gave up 1 base and J gave up 3 bases, with 13 bases separating them. This CDR3 has 15 residues. The CDR3 sequence: CASSLEVPADYEQYF. The CDR3 DNA reads as TGTGCCAGCAGCTTAGAGGTCCCAGCAGACTACGAGCAGTACTTC.

This clonotype was seen a few times. The CDR3 here is CASSWDRGTDTQYF. CDR3 DNA: TGTGCCAGCAGTTGGGACAGGGGCACAGATACGCAGTATTTT. The chain uses TRBV28 and TRBJ2-3; 9 positions agree with TRBD1. V gave up 4 bases and J gave up 1 base; unmatched junction bases: 0. This CDR3 comprises 14 residues. Germline CDR1 MDHEN, CDR2 SYDVKM.